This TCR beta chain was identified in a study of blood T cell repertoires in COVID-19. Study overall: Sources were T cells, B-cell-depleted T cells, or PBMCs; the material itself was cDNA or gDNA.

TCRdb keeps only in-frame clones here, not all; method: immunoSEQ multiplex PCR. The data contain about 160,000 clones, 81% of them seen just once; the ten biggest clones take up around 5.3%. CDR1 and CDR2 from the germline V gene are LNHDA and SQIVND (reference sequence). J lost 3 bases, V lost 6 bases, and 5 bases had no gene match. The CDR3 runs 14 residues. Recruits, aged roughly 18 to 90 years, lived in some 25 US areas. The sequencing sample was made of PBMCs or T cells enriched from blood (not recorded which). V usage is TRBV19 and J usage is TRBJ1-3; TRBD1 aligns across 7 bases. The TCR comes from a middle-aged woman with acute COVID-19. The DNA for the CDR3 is TGTGCCAGTAGCAGACAGGGAGGTGGAAACACCATATATTTT. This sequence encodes CASSRQGGGNTIYF.